This paragraph covers one TCR beta chain sequence. The antigen remains unidentified. The entry originates in a study of beta chain features in type 1 diabetes. Notes on the study in general: A moderate, significant TCRB CDR3 shortening appeared in type 1 diabetes across four CD4+ subsets.

The CDR3 extends over 16 amino acids. Germline CDR1 reads SEHNR; CDR2 reads FQNEAQ (reference sequence). Trimming took 5 bases from V and 4 from J; bases not matched to a gene: 8. The study reverse transcribed the entire isolated RNA, so it sequenced expressed TCRB transcripts. Profiling relied on immunoSEQ multiplex PCR, and the TCRdb table lists in-frame clones only, not all of them. This sample yields 300,000 to 400,000 clones, of which 6.5% to 10% are seen a single time; around 0.44% belongs to the top ten. The sequence came from a woman aged 18-35 years in good health. The source material was central memory CD4+ T cells from blood. The V and J genes are TRBV7-9 and TRBJ2-6; 7 bases map to TRBD2. CDR3 sequence: CASSPRGSGGANVLTF. CDR3 bases: TGTGCCAGCAGCCCCCGCGGGAGTGGGGGGGCCAACGTCCTGACTTTC.